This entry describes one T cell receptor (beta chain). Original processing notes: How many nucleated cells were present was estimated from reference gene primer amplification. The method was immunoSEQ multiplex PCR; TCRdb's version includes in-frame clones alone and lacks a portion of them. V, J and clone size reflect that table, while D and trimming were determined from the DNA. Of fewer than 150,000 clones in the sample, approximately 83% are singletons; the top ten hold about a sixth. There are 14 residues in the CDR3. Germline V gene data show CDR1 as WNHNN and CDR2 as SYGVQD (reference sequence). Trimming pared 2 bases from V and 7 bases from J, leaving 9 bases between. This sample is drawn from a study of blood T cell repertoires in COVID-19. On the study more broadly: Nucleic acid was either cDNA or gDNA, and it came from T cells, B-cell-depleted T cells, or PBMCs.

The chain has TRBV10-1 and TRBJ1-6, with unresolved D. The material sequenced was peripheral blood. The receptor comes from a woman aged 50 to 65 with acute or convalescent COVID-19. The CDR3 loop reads CASSEGGSNSPLHF. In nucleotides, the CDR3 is TGCGCCAGCAGTGAGGGCGGATCCAATTCACCCCTCCACTTT.